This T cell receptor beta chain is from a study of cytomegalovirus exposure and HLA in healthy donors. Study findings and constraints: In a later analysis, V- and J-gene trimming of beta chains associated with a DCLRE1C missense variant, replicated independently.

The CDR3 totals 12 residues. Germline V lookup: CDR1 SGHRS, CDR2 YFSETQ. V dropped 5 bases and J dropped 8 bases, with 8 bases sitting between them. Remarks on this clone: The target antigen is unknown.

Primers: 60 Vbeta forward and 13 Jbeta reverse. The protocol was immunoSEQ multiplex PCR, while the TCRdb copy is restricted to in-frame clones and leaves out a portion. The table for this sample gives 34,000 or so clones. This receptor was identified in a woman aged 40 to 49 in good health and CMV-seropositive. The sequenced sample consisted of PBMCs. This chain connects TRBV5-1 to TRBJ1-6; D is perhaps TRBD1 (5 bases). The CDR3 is CASRLGDSPLHF. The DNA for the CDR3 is TGCGCCAGCAGATTAGGGGATTCACCCCTCCACTTT.